A selection of T cell receptor beta chains follows, all from one sample in a study of cytomegalovirus exposure and HLA in healthy donors. Clones were read by immunoSEQ multiplex PCR, and TCRdb kept only the in-frame ones, dropping some. The sample records about 240,000 clones, approximately 83% being singletons. The sequenced sample was PBMCs. The receptors stem from a woman in her thirties in good health and CMV-seropositive. Both conserved end residues are part of each CDR3. The D gene is left open where the match is weak. Clone size is not always given. Where it is, it says once, few, many or a class for expanded clones.

-	TRBJ2-7	-	TRBV4-1	CASSQEVQVEQYF	TGCGCCAGCAGCCAGGAAGTACAGGTCGAGCAGTACTTC
TRBD1	TRBJ1-5	-	TRBV19	CASKHLQGSGSNQPQHF	TGTGCCAGCAAACACTTACAGGGGTCCGGGAGCAATCAGCCCCAGCATTTT
-	TRBJ2-5	-	TRBV7-3	CASSLRARGGSQETQYF	TGTGCCAGCAGCTTAAGGGCTAGGGGAGGTTCCCAAGAGACCCAGTACTTC
TRBD1	TRBJ2-1	-	TRBV6-4	CASSVSGGSYNEQFF	TGTGCCAGCAGTGTATCAGGGGGCTCCTACAATGAGCAGTTCTTC
-	TRBJ2-1	once	TRBV6-6	CASSLSDNEQFF	TGTGCCAGCAGTTTGTCAGACAATGAGCAGTTCTTC
-	TRBJ2-1	-	TRBV5-6	CASSFAGNNEQFF	TGTGCCAGCAGCTTTGCAGGAAACAATGAGCAGTTCTTC
-	TRBJ2-5	-	TRBV6-5	CASSPTVLGETQYF	TGTGCCAGCAGTCCGACGGTTCTAGGAGAGACCCAGTACTTC
-	TRBJ2-2	-	TRBV30	CAWSVPGKSTGELFF	TGTGCCTGGAGTGTACCAGGAAAGAGCACCGGGGAGCTGTTTTTT
-	TRBJ2-1	-	TRBV5-6	CASSLGGNSYNEQFF	TGTGCCAGCAGCTTGGGCGGGAATTCCTACAATGAGCAGTTCTTC
TRBD1	TRBJ1-2	-	TRBV2	CASSEDLAGGADGYTF	TGTGCCAGCAGTGAAGATCTGGCAGGGGGCGCAGATGGCTACACCTTC
-	TRBJ1-2	once	TRBV19	CASKKVRQSAAPYGYTF	TGTGCCAGCAAGAAAGTGAGACAGTCGGCGGCGCCCTATGGCTACACCTTC
-	TRBJ2-7	few	TRBV18	CASSPGSGDISYEQYF	TGTGCCAGCTCACCAGGTTCCGGGGACATCTCCTACGAGCAGTACTTC
-	TRBJ2-6	-	TRBV10-3	CAISKGAGGANVLTF	TGTGCCATCAGTAAAGGGGCTGGTGGGGCCAACGTCCTGACTTTC